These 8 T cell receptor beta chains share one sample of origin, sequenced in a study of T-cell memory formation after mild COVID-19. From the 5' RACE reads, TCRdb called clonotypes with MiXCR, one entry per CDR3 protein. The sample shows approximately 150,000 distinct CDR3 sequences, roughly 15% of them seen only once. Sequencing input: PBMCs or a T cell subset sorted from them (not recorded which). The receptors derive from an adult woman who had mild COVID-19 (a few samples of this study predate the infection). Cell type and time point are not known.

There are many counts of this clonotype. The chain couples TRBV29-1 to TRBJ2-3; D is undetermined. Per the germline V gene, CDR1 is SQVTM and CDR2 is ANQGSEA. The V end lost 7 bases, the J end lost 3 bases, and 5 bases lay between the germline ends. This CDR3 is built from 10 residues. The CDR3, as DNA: TGCAGCGCAGTTACAGATACGCAGTATTTT. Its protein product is CSAVTDTQYF.

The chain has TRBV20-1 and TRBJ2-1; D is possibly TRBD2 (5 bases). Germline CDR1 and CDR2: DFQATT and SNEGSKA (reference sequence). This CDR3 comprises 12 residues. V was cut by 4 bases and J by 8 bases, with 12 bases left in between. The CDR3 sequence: CSATWTGDEQFF. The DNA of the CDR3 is TGCAGTGCTACCTGGACTGGGGATGAGCAGTTCTTC.

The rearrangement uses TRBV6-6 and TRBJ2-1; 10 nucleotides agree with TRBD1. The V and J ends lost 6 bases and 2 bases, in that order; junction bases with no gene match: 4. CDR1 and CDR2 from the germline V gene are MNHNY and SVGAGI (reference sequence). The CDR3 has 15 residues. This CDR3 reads CASSLGQGTYNEQFF. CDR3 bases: TGTGCCAGCAGCTTGGGACAGGGGACCTACAATGAGCAGTTCTTC.

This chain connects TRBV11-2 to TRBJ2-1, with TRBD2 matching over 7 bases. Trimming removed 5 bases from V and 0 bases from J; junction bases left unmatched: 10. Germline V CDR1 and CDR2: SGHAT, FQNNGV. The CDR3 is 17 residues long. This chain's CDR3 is CASSPAGTTSSYNEQFF. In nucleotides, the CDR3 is TGTGCCAGCAGCCCGGCCGGGACTACGAGCTCCTACAATGAGCAGTTCTTC.

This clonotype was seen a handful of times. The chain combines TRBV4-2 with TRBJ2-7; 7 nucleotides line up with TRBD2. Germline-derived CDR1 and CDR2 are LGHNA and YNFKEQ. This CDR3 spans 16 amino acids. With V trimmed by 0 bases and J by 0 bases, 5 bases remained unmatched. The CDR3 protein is CASSQDGGSASYEQYF. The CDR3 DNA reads TGTGCCAGCAGCCAAGATGGCGGGAGCGCCTCCTACGAGCAGTACTTC.

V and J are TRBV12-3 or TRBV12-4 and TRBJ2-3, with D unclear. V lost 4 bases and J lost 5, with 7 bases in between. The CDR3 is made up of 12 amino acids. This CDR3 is CASSYGLDTQYF. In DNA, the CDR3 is TGTGCCAGCAGTTATGGATTAGATACGCAGTATTTT.

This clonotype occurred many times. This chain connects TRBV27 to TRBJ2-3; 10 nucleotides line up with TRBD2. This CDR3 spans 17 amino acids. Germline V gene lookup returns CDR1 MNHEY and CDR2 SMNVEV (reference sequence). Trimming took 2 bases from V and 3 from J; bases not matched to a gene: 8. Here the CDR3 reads CASSLSGGASLTDTQYF. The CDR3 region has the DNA TGTGCCAGCAGTTTAAGCGGGGGGGCATCATTAACAGATACGCAGTATTTT.

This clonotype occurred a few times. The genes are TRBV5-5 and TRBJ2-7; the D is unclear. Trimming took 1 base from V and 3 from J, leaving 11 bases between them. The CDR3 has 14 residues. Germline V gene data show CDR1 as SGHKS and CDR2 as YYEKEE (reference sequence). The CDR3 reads CASSLFPTHYEQYF. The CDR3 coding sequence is TGTGCCAGCAGCTTGTTCCCGACACACTACGAGCAGTACTTC.